This entry describes one T cell receptor beta chain. This specimen comes from a study of technical replicates of blood from a few donors. The CDR3 sequence is 16 residues long. V shed 5 bases, J shed 2 bases, and the junction held 11 bases outside the gene matches. The germline gives CDR1 SGHVS, CDR2 FNYEAQ. The protocol was immunoSEQ multiplex PCR, while the TCRdb copy is restricted to in-frame clones and leaves out a portion. The sample carries around 10,000 clones, about 94% recorded once. The chain couples TRBV7-6 to TRBJ2-7, with 8 bases that match TRBD1. Sequencing used PBMCs. This TCR derives from a human donor in good health. CDR3 in DNA: TGTGCCAGCAGCCAACGGCCGGGACAGGAAACCTACGAGCAGTACTTC. As protein: CASSQRPGQETYEQYF.